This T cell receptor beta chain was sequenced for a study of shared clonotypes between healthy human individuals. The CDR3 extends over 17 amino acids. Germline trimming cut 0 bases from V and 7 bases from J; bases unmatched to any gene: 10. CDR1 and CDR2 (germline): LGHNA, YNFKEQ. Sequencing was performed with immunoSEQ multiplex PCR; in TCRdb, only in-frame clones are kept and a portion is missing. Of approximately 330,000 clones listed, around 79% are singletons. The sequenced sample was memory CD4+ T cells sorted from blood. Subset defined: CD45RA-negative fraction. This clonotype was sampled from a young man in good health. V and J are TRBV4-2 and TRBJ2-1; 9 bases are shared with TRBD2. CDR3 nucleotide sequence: TGTGCCAGCAGCCAAGAATTAGCGGGAGAGGTGGCGAATGAGCAGTTCTTC. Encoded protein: CASSQELAGEVANEQFF.